Following are 18 T cell receptor beta chains from one sample sequenced in a study of blood T cell repertoires in COVID-19. The method was immunoSEQ multiplex PCR; TCRdb's version includes in-frame clones alone and lacks a portion of them. This table has some 200,000 clones, about 91% appearing once. Sequenced material: peripheral blood. The source of these receptors is a man aged 25-45 years with acute or convalescent COVID-19.

The genes are TRBV24-1 and TRBJ1-5; possibly TRBD1 for D (5 bases). V was trimmed by 1 base and J by 1 base, leaving 10 bases between them. The CDR3 spans 16 residues. The germline V gene has CDR1 KGHDR and CDR2 SFDVKD. The CDR3 loop reads CATSDLRGGSNQPQHF. CDR3 coding DNA: TGTGCCACCAGTGATTTACGGGGGGGGAGCAATCAGCCCCAGCATTTT.

The chain couples TRBV10-2 to TRBJ1-2, with D maybe TRBD1 (5 bases). V was trimmed by 6 bases and J by 5 bases, leaving 19 bases between them. Germline V gene lookup returns CDR1 WSHSY and CDR2 SAAADI. The CDR3 totals 15 residues. Here the CDR3 DNA reads TGCGCCAGCAGAAGAGCGGGGACGGATACGTATGGCTACACCTTC. Translating it yields CASRRAGTDTYGYTF.

The rearrangement joins TRBV6-5 to TRBJ1-2, with D perhaps TRBD1 (6 bases). Germline V CDR1 and CDR2: MNHEY, SVGAGI. The V end lost 2 bases, the J end lost 10 bases, and 11 bases lay between the germline ends. CDR3 length equals 12 residues. In DNA form, the CDR3 reads TGTGCCAGCAGTTACCACGGGGGGGCCTACACCTTC. This sequence encodes CASSYHGGAYTF.

The rearrangement links TRBV6-4 to TRBJ2-2; 10 bases agree with TRBD2. The CDR3 is made up of 16 amino acids. From germline, CDR1 is MRHNA and CDR2 SNTAGT. The trim removed 0 bases at V and 7 bases at J, leaving 5 bases unmatched. CDR3 amino acids: CASSDSQRGGDGELFF. CDR3 bases: TGTGCCAGCAGTGACTCACAGCGGGGGGGCGACGGGGAGCTGTTTTTT.

The chain uses TRBV25-1 and TRBJ1-1; the match to TRBD1 covers 8 bases. The CDR3 spans 14 residues. Germline loops: CDR1 MGHDK, CDR2 SYGVNS. The J segment lost 6 bases and the V segment lost 4 bases, leaving 7 bases of the junction unmatched. CDR3 DNA sequence: TGTGCCAGCAGTGGACAGGGGATGAAGGCTGAAGCTTTCTTT. This gives the protein CASSGQGMKAEAFF.

The chain employs TRBV11-2 and TRBJ2-3; D call uncertain. The CDR3 has 16 residues. V was shortened by 3 bases and J by 1 base, with 14 bases between the two germline ends. The germline V gene encodes CDR1 SGHAT and CDR2 FQNNGV. The chain's CDR3 is CASSLFVPGGTDTQYF. CDR3 nucleotides: TGTGCCAGCAGCTTGTTTGTCCCGGGTGGCACAGATACGCAGTATTTT.

The chain is built from TRBV6-5 and TRBJ1-4, with 9 nucleotides matching TRBD1. The CDR3 extends over 16 amino acids. Germline V gene data show CDR1 as MNHEY and CDR2 as SVGAGI. Trimming removed 4 bases from V and 7 bases from J; junction bases left unmatched: 10. Written as DNA, the CDR3 is TGTGCCAGCAGTTTCTCCGGGACAGGGACCAGTGAAAAACTGTTTTTT. Residues: CASSFSGTGTSEKLFF.

The sample holds a few counts of this clone. The chain combines TRBV7-2 with TRBJ2-1; a possible D gene is TRBD2 (6 bases). Germline CDR1 reads SGHTA; CDR2 reads FQGNSA. This CDR3 is built from 15 residues. Trimming pared 0 bases from V and 8 bases from J, leaving 14 bases between. The CDR3 reads CASSLALAMSHEQFF. CDR3 sequence (DNA): TGTGCCAGCAGCTTAGCTCTAGCGATGTCCCATGAGCAGTTCTTC.

The chain recombines TRBV7-2 with TRBJ2-5, with 8 bases lining up with TRBD2. CDR1 and CDR2 from the germline V gene are SGHTA and FQGNSA. The junction had 13 bases not matched to a gene; V was cut back by 5 bases and J by 2 bases. This CDR3 has 17 residues. The chain's CDR3 is CASSPWVAGFSQETQYF. The CDR3 nucleotides are TGTGCCAGCAGCCCCTGGGTAGCGGGATTCTCGCAAGAGACCCAGTACTTC.

CDR3 sequence: CASSGKDPGRTEAFF. Here the CDR3 DNA reads TGTGCCAGCAGCGGGAAGGATCCGGGAAGGACTGAAGCTTTCTTT. V usage is TRBV5-5 and J usage is TRBJ1-1; D unresolved. This CDR3 is built from 15 residues. CDR1 and CDR2 from the germline V gene are SGHKS and YYEKEE (reference sequence). Trimming cost V 4 bases and J 5 bases, with 18 bases left between them.

The V and J genes are TRBV29-1 and TRBJ2-2; D is unclear. In germline, CDR1 is SQVTM, CDR2 ANQGSEA. Deletions cut 4 bases from V and 4 bases from J, with 7 bases between. This CDR3 is 12 amino acids long. The CDR3 sequence: CSVGSGTGELFF. The CDR3 DNA reads as TGCAGCGTTGGTTCGGGCACCGGGGAGCTGTTTTTT.

The chain couples TRBV9 to TRBJ2-7; 7 nucleotides line up with TRBD2. The CDR3 runs 15 residues. Per germline, CDR1 SGDLS and CDR2 YYNGEE. Trimming removed 3 bases from V and 0 bases from J; junction bases left unmatched: 6. The CDR3 is CASSGGGASSYEQYF. The CDR3, as DNA: TGTGCCAGCAGCGGCGGGGGAGCGAGCTCCTACGAGCAGTACTTC.

The rearrangement uses TRBV5-8 and TRBJ2-3, with D perhaps matching TRBD2 (7 bases). The CDR3 is 17 amino acids. Trimming cost V 4 bases and J 2 bases, with 20 bases left between them. The germline V gene has CDR1 SGHTS and CDR2 YDEGEE. Written as DNA, the CDR3 is TGTGCCAGCAGCCAGGGTATAGGGGGGGCCTCCACAGATACGCAGTATTTT. Its protein is CASSQGIGGASTDTQYF. The full variable domain, its missing parts supplied by reference TRBV5-8 and TRBJ2-3, is EAGVTQSPTHLIKTRGQQATLRCSPISGHTSVYWYQQALGLGLQFLLWYDEGEERNRGNFPPRFSGRQFPNYSSELNVNALELEDSALYLCASSQGIGGASTDTQYFGPGTRLTVL.

The V gene is TRBV3-1 (or the pseudogene TRBV3-2), the J gene TRBJ2-3, with D possibly being TRBD2 (5 bases). Trimming removed 5 bases at V and 4 bases at J, with 7 bases between. Germline lookup yields CDR1 LGHDT and CDR2 YNNKEL (reference sequence). This CDR3 spans 12 amino acids. The CDR3 is CASSSGADTQYF. The CDR3 bases are TGTGCCAGCAGCTCCGGGGCAGATACGCAGTATTTT.

For this clone: One end of the junction fails to match germline, which may point to a read error. The chain is built from TRBV6-5 and TRBJ1-4, with D hard to call. Germline V gene data show CDR1 as MNHEY and CDR2 as SVGAGI. The CDR3 has 13 amino acids. The CDR3 loop reads CASRGTAKEKLFF. In DNA form, the CDR3 reads TGTGCCAGCAGGGGCACGGCTAAGGAAAAACTGTTTTTT.

The chain is built from TRBV7-9 and TRBJ1-6; 9 nucleotides align to TRBD1. The CDR3 contains 15 residues. The ends lost 5 bases at V and 10 bases at J; junction bases unmatched: 9. The germline V gene has CDR1 SEHNR and CDR2 FQNEAQ (reference sequence). The CDR3 protein is CASSPGDRDSSPLHF. For the CDR3, the DNA is TGTGCCAGCAGCCCTGGGGACAGGGACTCGTCACCCCTCCACTTT.

This chain joins TRBV28 and TRBJ2-3; perhaps TRBD2 as D (6 bases). The ends were cut back, 8 bases at V and 6 bases at J, with 15 bases in the middle. The germline CDR1 and CDR2 sequences are MDHEN and SYDVKM. The CDR3 has 13 amino acids. The DNA for the CDR3 is TGTGCCAGCCTCGGGACTCCGCTTGATACGCAGTATTTT. It translates to CASLGTPLDTQYF.

This chain uses TRBV19 with TRBJ2-5; the D is unclear. The germline CDR1 and CDR2 sequences are LNHDA and SQIVND (reference sequence). This CDR3 has 13 residues. The V and J ends lost 4 bases and 3 bases respectively, with 9 bases between them. CDR3 nucleotide sequence: TGTGCCAGTAGTAGTTCAGTAAAAGAGACCCAGTACTTC. Amino acid sequence: CASSSSVKETQYF.